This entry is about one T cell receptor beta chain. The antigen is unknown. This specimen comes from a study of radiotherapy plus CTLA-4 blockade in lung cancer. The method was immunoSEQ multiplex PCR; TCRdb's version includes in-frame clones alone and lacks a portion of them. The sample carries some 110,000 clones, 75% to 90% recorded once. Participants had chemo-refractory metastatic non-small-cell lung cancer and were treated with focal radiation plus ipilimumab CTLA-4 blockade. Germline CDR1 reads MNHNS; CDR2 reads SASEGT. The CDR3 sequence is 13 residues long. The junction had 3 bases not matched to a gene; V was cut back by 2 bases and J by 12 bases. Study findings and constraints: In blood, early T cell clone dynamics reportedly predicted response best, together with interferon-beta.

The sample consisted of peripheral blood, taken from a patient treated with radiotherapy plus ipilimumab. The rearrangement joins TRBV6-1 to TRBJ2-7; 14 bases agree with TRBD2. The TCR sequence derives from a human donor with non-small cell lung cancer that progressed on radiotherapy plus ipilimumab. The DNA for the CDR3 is TGTGCCAGCAGTGAAAGGGGACTAGCGGGAGTGTACTTC. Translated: CASSERGLAGVYF.